This TCR beta chain was sequenced for a study of cytomegalovirus exposure and HLA in healthy donors. PCR employed 60 Vbeta and 13 Jbeta primers. Sequenced by immunoSEQ multiplex PCR; TCRdb stores in-frame clones only, minus some. The table includes about 110,000 clones, 74% detected once. Study findings and constraints: Rarity characterized most TCR sequences, yet some public TCRs appeared in many donors.

CDR1 GTSNPN and CDR2 SVGIG come from the germline V gene (reference sequence). This CDR3 region has 13 residues. Trimming left V 0 bases short and J 7 bases short, with 7 bases between. In the case of this clone: Its matching antigen is unknown.

This clonotype was sampled from a woman in her forties in good health and CMV-seropositive. The chain has TRBV30 and TRBJ1-6; the D gene is possibly TRBD1 (5 bases). Sequenced material: PBMCs. The DNA for the CDR3 is TGTGCCTGGAGTGTGGCAGGGAATTCACCCCTCCACTTT. Its translation: CAWSVAGNSPLHF.